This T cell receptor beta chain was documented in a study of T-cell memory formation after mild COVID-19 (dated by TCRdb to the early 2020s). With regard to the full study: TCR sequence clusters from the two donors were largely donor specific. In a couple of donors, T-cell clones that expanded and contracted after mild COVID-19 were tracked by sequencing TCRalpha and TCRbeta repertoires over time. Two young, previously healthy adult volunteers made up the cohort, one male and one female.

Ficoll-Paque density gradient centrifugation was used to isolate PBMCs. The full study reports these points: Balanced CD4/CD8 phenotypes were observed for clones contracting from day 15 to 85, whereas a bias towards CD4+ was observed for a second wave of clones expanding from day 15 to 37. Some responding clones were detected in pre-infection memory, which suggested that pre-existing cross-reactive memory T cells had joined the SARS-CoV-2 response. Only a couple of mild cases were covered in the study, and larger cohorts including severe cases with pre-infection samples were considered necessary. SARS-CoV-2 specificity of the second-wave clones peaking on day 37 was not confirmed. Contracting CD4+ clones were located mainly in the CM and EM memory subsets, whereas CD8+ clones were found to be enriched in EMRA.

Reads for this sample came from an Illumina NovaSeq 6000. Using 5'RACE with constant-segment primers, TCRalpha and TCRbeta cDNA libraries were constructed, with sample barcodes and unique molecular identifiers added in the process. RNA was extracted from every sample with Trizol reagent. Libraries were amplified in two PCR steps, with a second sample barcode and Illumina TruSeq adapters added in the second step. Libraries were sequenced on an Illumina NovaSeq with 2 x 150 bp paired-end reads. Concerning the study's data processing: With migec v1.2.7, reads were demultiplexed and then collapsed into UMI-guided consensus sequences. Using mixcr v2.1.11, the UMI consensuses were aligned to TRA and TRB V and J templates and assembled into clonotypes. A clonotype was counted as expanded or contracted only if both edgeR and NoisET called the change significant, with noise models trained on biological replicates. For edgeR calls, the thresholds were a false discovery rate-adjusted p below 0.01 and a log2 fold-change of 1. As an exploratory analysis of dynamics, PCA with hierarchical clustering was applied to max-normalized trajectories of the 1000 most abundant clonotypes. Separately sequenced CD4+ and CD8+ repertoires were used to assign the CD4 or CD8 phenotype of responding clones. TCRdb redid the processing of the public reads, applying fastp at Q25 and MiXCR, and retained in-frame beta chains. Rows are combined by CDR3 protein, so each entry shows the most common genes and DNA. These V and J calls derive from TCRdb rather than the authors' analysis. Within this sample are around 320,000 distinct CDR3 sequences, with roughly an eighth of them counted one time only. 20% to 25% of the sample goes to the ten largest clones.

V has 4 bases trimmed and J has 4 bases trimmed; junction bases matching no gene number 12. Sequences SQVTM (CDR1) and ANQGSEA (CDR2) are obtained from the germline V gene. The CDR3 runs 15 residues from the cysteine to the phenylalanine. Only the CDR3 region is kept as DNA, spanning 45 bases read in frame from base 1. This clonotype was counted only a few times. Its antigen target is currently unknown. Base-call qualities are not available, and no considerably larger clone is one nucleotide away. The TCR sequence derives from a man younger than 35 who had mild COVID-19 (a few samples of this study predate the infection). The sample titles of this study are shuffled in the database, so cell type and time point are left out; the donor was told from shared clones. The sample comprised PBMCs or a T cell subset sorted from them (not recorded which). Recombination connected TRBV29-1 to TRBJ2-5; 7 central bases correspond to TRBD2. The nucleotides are TGCAGCGTTGCTTTTTGGGGAGGGACCGGAGAGACCCAGTACTTC. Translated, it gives CSVAFWGGTGETQYF.